Presented here are 32 T cell receptor beta chains from one specimen sequenced in a study of blood T cell repertoires in COVID-19. The repertoire was sequenced with immunoSEQ multiplex PCR; TCRdb's copy has only in-frame clones and lacks some. The sample has around 38,000 clones; approximately 90% are singletons. The source material was peripheral blood. Source of these receptors: a human donor in a cohort sampled during active COVID-19.

This clone was seen only a few times. V is TRBV2 and J is TRBJ1-2; no reliable D call. V lost 6 bases, J lost 2 bases, and 10 bases lay in between. Germline V gene sequence: CDR1 SNHLY, CDR2 FYNNEI. There are 13 residues in the CDR3. The CDR3 nucleotides are TGTGCCAGCAGGAGGGCCGGAAACTATGGCTACACCTTC. It is translated as CASRRAGNYGYTF.

This clone came up once. V is TRBV5-1 and J is TRBJ1-4; TRBD1 matches at 9 bases. The CDR3 is made up of 14 amino acids. Trimming took 2 bases from V and 8 from J; bases not matched to a gene: 4. CDR1 SGHRS and CDR2 YFSETQ come from the germline V gene. CDR3 in DNA: TGCGCCAGCAGCTTACAGGGGGCAGGGGAAAAACTGTTTTTT. Encoded protein: CASSLQGAGEKLFF. Full variable domain (outside the CDR3, taken from reference TRBV5-1 and TRBJ1-4): KAGVTQTPRYLIKTRGQQVTLSCSPISGHRSVSWYQQTPGQGLQFLFEYFSETQRNKGNFPGRFSGRQFSNSRSEMNVSTLELGDSALYLCASSLQGAGEKLFFGSGTQLSVL.

The chain couples TRBV5-4 to TRBJ2-6; 9 bases fit TRBD2. With V trimmed by 4 bases and J by 0 bases, 14 bases remained unmatched. This CDR3 spans 20 amino acids. Germline values: CDR1 SGHNT, CDR2 YYREEE (reference sequence). CDR3 in amino acids: CASSRTLWRGGLSGANVLTF. As DNA, the CDR3 is TGTGCCAGCAGCCGAACTCTTTGGCGGGGGGGGCTCTCTGGGGCCAACGTCCTGACTTTC. Full variable domain (missing parts from reference TRBV5-4 and TRBJ2-6): ETGVTQSPTHLIKTRGQQVTLRCSSQSGHNTVSWYQQALGQGPQFIFQYYREEENGRGNFPPRFSGLQFPNYSSELNVNALELDDSALYLCASSRTLWRGGLSGANVLTFGAGSRLTVL.

The rearrangement joins TRBV29-1 to TRBJ2-1; D perhaps matches TRBD2 (6 bases). This CDR3 is 12 amino acids long. V was cut by 8 bases and J by 3 bases, with 11 bases left in between. CDR1 SQVTM and CDR2 ANQGSEA come from the germline V gene. CDR3 in DNA: TGCAGCTCCCATAGCGGCTACAATGAGCAGTTCTTC. Its protein product is CSSHSGYNEQFF.

CDR3 in DNA: TGTGCCAGTAGTATTTCTCAGGACAGATCACCCCTCCACTTT. Residues: CASSISQDRSPLHF. V is TRBV19 and J is TRBJ1-6; weak D call: TRBD1 (6 bases). V was shortened by 3 bases and J by 10 bases, with 13 bases between the two germline ends. The CDR3 has 14 amino acids. The germline V gene encodes CDR1 LNHDA and CDR2 SQIVND (reference sequence).

This chain joins TRBV29-1 and TRBJ2-1; 7 bases fit TRBD2. The germline V gene encodes CDR1 SQVTM and CDR2 ANQGSEA. The CDR3 length is 12 residues. The J segment lost 4 bases and the V segment lost 7 bases, leaving 4 bases of the junction unmatched. The CDR3 loop reads CSASGIYNEQFF. For the CDR3, the DNA is TGCAGCGCCAGCGGGATTTACAATGAGCAGTTCTTC.

The chain recombines TRBV12-2 with TRBJ2-1; the tabulated D call, TRBD2, remains unverified against the DNA. TRBV12-2 is listed as a pseudogene. The CDR3 is 16 residues long. CDR3 protein: CASRLEVLAGYNEQFF. CDR3 DNA: TGTGCAAGTCGCTTAGAGGTACTAGCGGGCTACAATGAGCAGTTCTTC.

The rearrangement links TRBV5-5 to TRBJ1-5; no clear D gene. Trimming shortened V by 4 bases and J by 4 bases, and 15 bases separated the two germline ends. The CDR3 runs 15 residues. Per the germline V gene, CDR1 is SGHKS and CDR2 is YYEKEE (reference sequence). The CDR3 is CASSHLVQPNQPQHF. The CDR3, as DNA: TGTGCCAGCAGCCATTTGGTACAGCCAAATCAGCCCCAGCATTTT. The variable domain in full, completed from reference TRBV5-5 and TRBJ1-5, reads DAGVTQSPTHLIKTRGQQVTLRCSPISGHKSVSWYQQVLGQGPQFIFQYYEKEERGRGNFPDRFSARQFPNYSSELNVNALLLGDSALYLCASSHLVQPNQPQHFGDGTRLSIL.

J is TRBJ2-2 and V is TRBV5-1; D possibly corresponds to TRBD2 (7 bases). The V end lost 4 bases, the J end lost 5 bases, and 24 bases lay between the germline ends. CDR1 is SGHRS, CDR2 YFSETQ, per germline. This CDR3 has 18 amino acids. CDR3 sequence reads: CASSAGDGGLFQTGELFF. Written as DNA, the CDR3 is TGCGCCAGCAGCGCGGGAGATGGGGGGCTATTCCAAACCGGGGAGCTGTTTTTT. Full variable domain (missing parts from reference TRBV5-1 and TRBJ2-2): KAGVTQTPRYLIKTRGQQVTLSCSPISGHRSVSWYQQTPGQGLQFLFEYFSETQRNKGNFPGRFSGRQFSNSRSEMNVSTLELGDSALYLCASSAGDGGLFQTGELFFGEGSRLTVL.

This chain joins TRBV6-5 and TRBJ2-5; 8 bases fit TRBD2. The CDR3 length is 16 residues. J lost 0 bases, V lost 0 bases, and 3 bases had no gene match. The germline gives CDR1 MNHEY, CDR2 SVGAGI. CDR3: CASSYSLAGYQETQYF. Written as DNA, the CDR3 is TGTGCCAGCAGTTACTCGTTAGCGGGGTACCAAGAGACCCAGTACTTC.

The V gene is TRBV2, the J gene TRBJ1-1, with TRBD1 identical over 8 bases. V shed 6 bases, J shed 4 bases, and the junction held 16 bases outside the gene matches. Germline V gives CDR1 SNHLY, CDR2 FYNNEI. The CDR3 runs 17 residues. Here the CDR3 DNA reads TGTGCCAGCAGCCTGACGGGACAGGTGCCCGGTGGCACTGAAGCTTTCTTT. Its protein product is CASSLTGQVPGGTEAFF.

This clone was detected once. CDR3: CASSDRDRPSYEQYF. CDR3 sequence (DNA): TGTGCCAGCAGCGACCGGGACAGACCCTCCTACGAGCAGTACTTC. The chain recombines TRBV9 with TRBJ2-7; 7 nucleotides match TRBD1. V shed 3 bases, J shed 0 bases, and the junction held 6 bases outside the gene matches. Germline values: CDR1 SGDLS, CDR2 YYNGEE. This CDR3 is built from 15 residues.

The rearrangement links TRBV2 to TRBJ1-4, with a tentative D call TRBD1 (5 bases). Between the trimmed V and J ends, which lost 9 bases and 14 bases, there was a span of 22 bases. Germline V gene lookup returns CDR1 SNHLY and CDR2 FYNNEI. The CDR3 runs to 13 residues. The DNA of the CDR3 is TGTGCCAGTTTACAGAGGCCTGGGGGGAGGCTGTTTTTT. Protein sequence: CASLQRPGGRLFF.

This sequence joins TRBV7-2 and TRBJ2-3, with 7 bases aligning to TRBD1. Germline lookup yields CDR1 SGHTA and CDR2 FQGNSA. J gave up 5 bases and V 5 bases, and 7 bases lay outside the gene matches. This CDR3 contains 14 residues. DNA for the CDR3: TGTGCCAGCAGCACACGACAGGGCTTAGATACGCAGTATTTT. Its protein product is CASSTRQGLDTQYF.

The chain recombines TRBV4-3 with TRBJ1-6, with D maybe TRBD1 (5 bases). Trimming shortened V by 0 bases and J by 0 bases, and 12 bases separated the two germline ends. From germline, CDR1 is LGHNA and CDR2 YSLEER. The CDR3 runs 18 residues. The CDR3 sequence: CASSQEVEGSSYNSPLHF. CDR3 in DNA: TGCGCCAGCAGCCAAGAGGTGGAGGGGAGCTCCTATAATTCACCCCTCCACTTT.

This clone appeared once. V and J are TRBV7-8 and TRBJ2-5, with D perhaps matching TRBD2 (6 bases). Germline CDR1 SGHVS, CDR2 FQNEAQ. V shed 5 bases and J shed 0 bases, with 13 bases lying between them. This CDR3 is 15 amino acids long. The CDR3 sequence is CASSPPGAYQETQYF. CDR3 DNA: TGTGCCAGCAGCCCGCCGGGAGCGTACCAAGAGACCCAGTACTTC.

The chain has TRBV7-2 and TRBJ2-3; 12 bases map to TRBD2. CDR3 length: 19 residues. Germline trimming cut 3 bases from V and 4 bases from J; bases unmatched to any gene: 14. CDR1 is SGHTA, CDR2 FQGNSA, per germline. The CDR3 is CASSLTSGGAGRVADTQYF. The CDR3, as DNA: TGTGCCAGCAGCTTGACTAGCGGGGGCGCCGGGCGGGTCGCAGATACGCAGTATTTT.

This rearrangement joins TRBV10-3 to TRBJ1-5; a possible D gene is TRBD1 (6 bases). CDR3 length equals 15 residues. With 4 bases removed from V and 5 bases from J, the gap between germline ends came to 15 bases. Germline V gene data show CDR1 as ENHRY and CDR2 as SYGVKD. CDR3 nucleotides: TGTGCCATCAGTGCGGCAGGGGCGGGCGATCAGCCCCAGCATTTT. It is translated as CAISAAGAGDQPQHF.

The chain is built from TRBV12-2 and TRBJ1-1. TRBV12-2 is a recognized pseudogene. This CDR3 has 12 amino acids. CDR3 DNA sequence: TGTGCAAGTCGCCCAGTGGAGGGAGCAGCTTTCTTT. Protein product: CASRPVEGAAFF.

The V call is TRBV10-3, the J call TRBJ1-5; D is perhaps TRBD1 (6 bases). Trimming removed 0 bases at V and 7 bases at J, with 13 bases between. The CDR3 length is 15 residues. Germline CDR1 is ENHRY and CDR2 is SYGVKD. The CDR3 DNA follows: TGTGCCATCAGTGAGTCTAAGGGGGGGGGCCAGCCCCAGCATTTT. Protein sequence: CAISESKGGGQPQHF.

The chain uses TRBV13 and TRBJ2-1, with D perhaps matching TRBD2 (6 bases). Trimming took 5 bases from V and 3 from J, leaving 20 bases between them. In germline, CDR1 is PRHDT, CDR2 FYEKMQ (reference sequence). CDR3 length: 17 amino acids. This CDR3 is CASSPIGGTSIYNEQFF. The CDR3 nucleotides are TGTGCCAGCAGCCCTATAGGCGGGACCTCTATCTACAATGAGCAGTTCTTC.

The chain combines TRBV30 with TRBJ2-7; 8 bases are shared with TRBD1. The CDR3 has 13 amino acids. The J segment lost 5 bases and the V segment lost 1 base, leaving 4 bases of the junction unmatched. CDR1 and CDR2 (germline): GTSNPN, SVGIG (reference sequence). CDR3 sequence: CAWSGTGWDEQYF. CDR3 nucleotide sequence: TGTGCCTGGAGTGGGACAGGGTGGGACGAGCAGTACTTC. Looking up the rest from reference TRBV30 and TRBJ2-7 gives the full variable domain: SQTIHQWPATLVQPVGSPLSLECTVEGTSNPNLYWYRQAAGRGLQLLFYSVGIGQISSEVPQNLSASRPQDRQFILSSKKLLLSDSGFYLCAWSGTGWDEQYFGPGTRLTVT.

The genes are TRBV6-5 and TRBJ2-7; no definite D call. Trimming pared 0 bases from V and 2 bases from J, leaving 8 bases between. The V gene's germline CDR1 is MNHEY and CDR2 SVGAGI. The CDR3 covers 14 residues. CDR3 bases: TGTGCCAGCAGTTACTCGGGCAGCACCTACGAGCAGTACTTC. This encodes CASSYSGSTYEQYF.

The chain recombines TRBV6-5 with TRBJ2-5, with D possibly being TRBD2 (5 bases). V gave up 8 bases and J gave up 5 bases, with 15 bases separating them. This CDR3 has 13 residues. Germline CDR1 reads MNHEY; CDR2 reads SVGAGI. The CDR3 spells CASRQVSGETQYF. The CDR3 nucleotides are TGTGCCAGCCGGCAGGTTTCGGGGGAGACCCAGTACTTC.

This clone was observed a single time. This rearrangement joins TRBV30 to TRBJ2-6; no reliable D call. Between the trimmed V and J ends, which lost 1 base and 2 bases, there was a span of 3 bases. The germline CDR1 and CDR2 sequences are GTSNPN and SVGIG (reference sequence). The CDR3 extends over 13 amino acids. Here the CDR3 DNA reads TGTGCCTGGAGTGCTCCTGGGGCCAACGTCCTGACTTTC. Translation gives CAWSAPGANVLTF.

The CDR3 protein is CASSQDSWAGRAYGYTF. DNA for the CDR3: TGTGCCAGCAGCCAAGATTCTTGGGCCGGCAGGGCCTATGGCTACACCTTC. The chain has TRBV14 and TRBJ1-2; perhaps TRBD1 as D (5 bases). Trimming took 0 bases from V and 4 from J, leaving 18 bases between them. This CDR3 contains 17 residues. In germline, CDR1 is SGHDN, CDR2 FVKESK.

This clone was seen a handful of times. The chain has TRBV5-1 and TRBJ2-1; possible D gene TRBD1, 6 bases. V lost 4 bases to trimming and J lost 16 bases, with 24 bases between them. The CDR3 loop spans 14 amino acids. The germline CDR1 and CDR2 sequences are SGHRS and YFSETQ. The CDR3 DNA reads as TGCGCCAGCAGCCTGGAATACAGAACTGAAGGGGGTTTCTTC. As protein: CASSLEYRTEGGFF.

The chain employs TRBV13 and TRBJ2-7; TRBD2 aligns across 14 bases. The trim removed 4 bases at V and 4 bases at J, leaving 9 bases unmatched. The CDR3 sequence is 17 residues long. CDR1 is PRHDT and CDR2 is FYEKMQ in the germline V gene (reference sequence). CDR3 loop: CASSSQLGTSGSYEQYF. The CDR3 coding sequence is TGTGCCAGCAGCTCGCAATTAGGGACTAGCGGGAGTTACGAGCAGTACTTC. The entire variable domain, with the rest obtained from reference TRBV13 and TRBJ2-7, is as follows: AAGVIQSPRHLIKEKRETATLKCYPIPRHDTVYWYQQGPGQDPQFLISFYEKMQSDKGSIPDRFSAQQFSDYHSELNMSSLELGDSALYFCASSSQLGTSGSYEQYFGPGTRLTVT.

CDR3 nucleotide sequence: TGTGCCAGTAGCGGGGTTCACAATCAGCCCCAGCATTTT. It yields the protein CASSGVHNQPQHF. The chain links TRBV19 to TRBJ1-5; no definite D call. Germline V gene lookup returns CDR1 LNHDA and CDR2 SQIVND (reference sequence). V was pared by 6 bases and J by 3 bases, with 9 bases between. The CDR3 runs to 13 residues.

This clone was picked up one time. The chain joins TRBV7-2 to TRBJ1-1, with 7 bases fitting TRBD1. V was clipped by 5 bases and J by 3 bases; unmatched bases: 6. CDR3 length: 14 residues. The V gene's germline CDR1 is SGHTA and CDR2 FQGNSA. CDR3 residues: CASSPRQGYTEAFF. CDR3 coding DNA: TGTGCCAGCAGCCCCAGACAGGGATACACTGAAGCTTTCTTT.

The chain couples TRBV9 to TRBJ2-1; no reliable D call. Trimming removed 0 bases at V and 2 bases at J, with 12 bases between. CDR3 length: 16 amino acids. Germline V gene lookup returns CDR1 SGDLS and CDR2 YYNGEE. The CDR3 nucleotides read TGTGCCAGCAGCGTAGGTCGGCAGGCTCCCTACAATGAGCAGTTCTTC. Translated, it gives CASSVGRQAPYNEQFF.

The V and J genes are TRBV3-1 (or the pseudogene TRBV3-2) and TRBJ1-5; D perhaps matches TRBD1 (5 bases). V lost 0 bases and J lost 2, with 8 bases in between. The CDR3 is 15 residues long. The germline CDR1 and CDR2 sequences are LGHDT and YNNKEL (reference sequence). This chain's CDR3 is CASSQDLGGNQPQHF. In DNA form, the CDR3 reads TGTGCCAGCAGCCAAGATCTAGGGGGCAATCAGCCCCAGCATTTT.